These 20 T cell receptor beta chains were sequenced from one sample in a study of shared clonotypes between healthy human individuals. Only in-frame clones appear in the TCRdb table, and some are missing; sequencing was by immunoSEQ multiplex PCR. The sample holds fewer than 2.5 million clones, over 85% seen once. The sequencing input was naive CD4+ T cells from PBMCs. Noted subset: CD45RA+ positively selected. The receptors originated from a young man in good health. Some clones in this sample may be carry-over from other donors' samples.

The CDR3: CASSEPSPNSYNEQFF. In nucleotides, the CDR3 is TGTGCCAGCAGTGAACCTAGCCCCAACTCCTACAATGAGCAGTTCTTC. The rearrangement joins TRBV2 to TRBJ2-1, with D tentatively TRBD2 (5 bases). Germline CDR1 reads SNHLY; CDR2 reads FYNNEI. Trimming left V 2 bases short and J 0 bases short, with 11 bases between. The CDR3 totals 16 residues.

This clone occurred once. The chain has TRBV10-3 and TRBJ2-5; TRBD2 aligns across 7 bases. CDR3 length: 12 residues. J gave up 3 bases and V 11 bases, and 6 bases lay outside the gene matches. CDR1 and CDR2 from the germline V gene are ENHRY and SYGVKD. The CDR3 nucleotides are TGTGCCTCAAGCGGGACTAAAGAGACCCAGTACTTC. Amino acids: CASSGTKETQYF.

V usage is TRBV7-2 and J usage is TRBJ1-1; D may be TRBD1 (5 bases). The CDR3 covers 15 residues. Germline V lookup: CDR1 SGHTA, CDR2 FQGNSA. Between the trimmed V and J ends, which lost 6 bases and 1 base, there was a span of 15 bases. CDR3 nucleotide sequence: TGTGCCAGCAGACCCGGTGGAGGGGCGAACACTGAAGCTTTCTTT. Its translation: CASRPGGGANTEAFF.

With regard to this clone: Different DNA sequences within this sample yield the same CDR3. The chain uses TRBV27 and TRBJ2-2, with D hard to call. Trimming stripped 2 bases from V and 4 bases from J, with 5 bases between. The CDR3 contains 13 residues. Germline CDR1 is MNHEY and CDR2 is SMNVEV (reference sequence). The CDR3 region is CASSLMGTGELFF. Here the CDR3 DNA reads TGTGCCAGCAGTTTAATGGGCACCGGGGAGCTGTTTTTT.

The V gene is TRBV5-5, the J gene TRBJ2-1, with D perhaps TRBD1 (5 bases). Germline lookup yields CDR1 SGHKS and CDR2 YYEKEE (reference sequence). Trimming pared 1 base from V and 1 base from J, leaving 12 bases between. The CDR3 has 16 residues. The DNA for the CDR3 is TGTGCCAGCAGCTTGTGGGGCAGTGATTCCTACAATGAGCAGTTCTTC. Translating gives CASSLWGSDSYNEQFF.

V and J are TRBV5-1 and TRBJ1-3; no clear D gene. This CDR3 region has 11 residues. CDR1 and CDR2 from the germline V gene are SGHRS and YFSETQ. The V gene lost 5 bases and the J gene lost 4 bases, with 4 bases spanning the gap. CDR3 sequence: CASRFGNTIYF. CDR3 nucleotide sequence: TGCGCCAGCAGATTCGGAAACACCATATATTTT. The full variable domain, with the rest looked up from reference TRBV5-1 and TRBJ1-3, is KAGVTQTPRYLIKTRGQQVTLSCSPISGHRSVSWYQQTPGQGLQFLFEYFSETQRNKGNFPGRFSGRQFSNSRSEMNVSTLELGDSALYLCASRFGNTIYFGEGSWLTVV.

V usage is TRBV5-6 and J usage is TRBJ2-3, with 12 bases lining up with TRBD2. V shed 3 bases and J 6 bases; nucleotides not matched to a gene: 11. The CDR3 is 17 residues long. CDR1 and CDR2 from the germline V gene are SGHDT and YYEEEE. As DNA, the CDR3 is TGTGCCAGCAGCTCACCCTCGACTAGCGGGAGTTTGGATACGCAGTATTTT. Its translation is CASSSPSTSGSLDTQYF.

This chain connects TRBV5-1 to TRBJ2-7; no clear D. Trimming shortened V by 5 bases and J by 3 bases, and 9 bases separated the two germline ends. The germline V gene has CDR1 SGHRS and CDR2 YFSETQ. The CDR3 is 12 residues long. CDR3 loop: CASRGSIYEQYF. CDR3 sequence (DNA): TGCGCCAGCAGGGGATCAATCTACGAGCAGTACTTC.

The chain has TRBV7-9 and TRBJ1-1; D is unclear. Germline V lookup: CDR1 SEHNR, CDR2 FQNEAQ (reference sequence). V was shortened by 3 bases and J by 0 bases, with 8 bases between the two germline ends. This CDR3 is 14 amino acids long. CDR3 region: CASSLPVMNTEAFF. In DNA, the CDR3 is TGTGCCAGCAGCTTGCCCGTTATGAACACTGAAGCTTTCTTT. Variable domain in full (rest from reference TRBV7-9 and TRBJ1-1): DTGVSQNPRHKITKRGQNVTFRCDPISEHNRLYWYRQTLGQGPEFLTYFQNEAQLEKSRLLSDRFSAERPKGSFSTLEIQRTEQGDSAMYLCASSLPVMNTEAFFGQGTRLTVV.

The chain links TRBV11-2 to TRBJ2-7; tentatively, D is TRBD1 (6 bases). Trimming pared 6 bases from V and 2 bases from J, leaving 11 bases between. In germline, CDR1 is SGHAT, CDR2 FQNNGV. The CDR3 sequence is 13 residues long. CDR3 region: CASRIGTTYEQYF. Written as DNA, the CDR3 is TGTGCCAGCAGAATCGGGACAACCTACGAGCAGTACTTC.

The rearrangement uses TRBV6-9 and TRBJ2-3; a weak D match, TRBD1 (6 bases). Germline lookup yields CDR1 MNHGY and CDR2 SVAAGI. V dropped 2 bases and J dropped 6 bases, with 27 bases sitting between them. This CDR3 has 19 amino acids. The CDR3 coding sequence is TGTGCCAGCAGTTATCCACCCCGGACCAACAGGGACCCCCCGGATACGCAGTATTTT. Translated: CASSYPPRTNRDPPDTQYF.

The rearrangement links TRBV4-1 to TRBJ1-6; 10 bases agree with TRBD1. V lost 4 bases, J lost 5 bases, and 8 bases stayed unmatched. The CDR3 covers 17 residues. From germline, CDR1 is MGHRA and CDR2 YSYEKL. The CDR3 DNA follows: TGCGCCAGCAGCCCCCAGACAGGGGGCGACGATAATTCACCCCTCCACTTT. Protein product: CASSPQTGGDDNSPLHF.

This chain links TRBV5-1 with TRBJ2-5; possibly TRBD2 for D (6 bases). This CDR3 region has 18 residues. CDR1 and CDR2 (germline): SGHRS, YFSETQ. V shed 0 bases and J shed 5 bases, with 23 bases lying between them. CDR3 residues: CASSLEGLVERAMETQYF. The CDR3 DNA follows: TGCGCCAGCAGCTTGGAAGGTCTTGTTGAGCGGGCTATGGAGACCCAGTACTTC.

The chain is built from TRBV4-1 and TRBJ2-3, with 9 bases matching TRBD1. The V gene end was trimmed by 2 bases and the J gene end by 3 bases; junction bases not matched to a gene: 9. Germline V lookup: CDR1 MGHRA, CDR2 YSYEKL. The CDR3 totals 17 residues. CDR3 amino acids: CASSQTTGTGLTDTQYF. DNA of the CDR3: TGCGCCAGCAGCCAAACCACGGGGACAGGGCTGACAGATACGCAGTATTTT.

V is TRBV28 and J is TRBJ2-7; TRBD2 aligns across 8 bases. V lost 6 bases to trimming and J lost 2 bases; unmatched junction nucleotides: 12. The germline V gene has CDR1 MDHEN and CDR2 SYDVKM. This CDR3 has 16 residues. CDR3 in amino acids: CASRLGGAGGTYEQYF. The CDR3 coding sequence is TGTGCCAGCAGGCTCGGGGGGGCGGGTGGCACCTACGAGCAGTACTTC.

This chain connects TRBV18 to TRBJ2-4; D unresolved. The CDR3 is 15 amino acids. Germline CDR1 and CDR2: KGHSH and LQKENI. Trimming shortened V by 0 bases and J by 2 bases, and 8 bases separated the two germline ends. CDR3 sequence reads: CASSPPGQPKNIQYF. Here the CDR3 DNA reads TGTGCCAGCTCACCACCGGGTCAACCCAAAAACATTCAGTACTTC. Based on the CDR3 plus reference TRBV18 and TRBJ2-4, the full variable domain is NAGVMQNPRHLVRRRGQEARLRCSPMKGHSHVYWYRQLPEEGLKFMVYLQKENIIDESGMPKERFSAEFPKEGPSILRIQQVVRGDSAAYFCASSPPGQPKNIQYFGAGTRLSVL.

The chain carries TRBV7-3 and TRBJ2-1, with D uncertain. V lost 5 bases to trimming and J lost 6 bases, with 8 bases between them. Germline loops: CDR1 SGHTA, CDR2 FQGTGA. This CDR3 spans 12 amino acids. The chain's CDR3 is CASSTTGNEQFF. For the CDR3, the DNA is TGTGCCAGCAGCACTACTGGCAATGAGCAGTTCTTC.

The chain recombines TRBV2 with TRBJ2-7, with D perhaps matching TRBD1 or TRBD2 (5 bases each). Germline CDR1 and CDR2: SNHLY and FYNNEI. The CDR3 consists of 13 residues. The V and J ends lost 3 bases and 5 bases respectively, with 11 bases between them. CDR3 bases: TGTGCCAGCAGTGAGTTGCAGGGACACGAGCAGTACTTC. This translates into CASSELQGHEQYF.

The rearrangement uses TRBV5-1 and TRBJ1-1; 8 nucleotides line up with TRBD1. This CDR3 contains 15 residues. From germline, CDR1 is SGHRS and CDR2 YFSETQ. The V segment lost 4 bases and the J segment 2 bases; nucleotides outside the gene matches: 7. The chain's CDR3 is CASSVGTGLNTEAFF. DNA of the CDR3: TGCGCCAGCAGCGTCGGGACAGGACTTAACACTGAAGCTTTCTTT.

The gene calls are TRBV7-9 and TRBJ2-1; the match to TRBD2 covers 10 bases. Losses at the gene ends were 2 bases for V and 6 bases for J; bases not matched to a gene: 7. The CDR3 extends over 16 amino acids. In germline, CDR1 is SEHNR, CDR2 FQNEAQ (reference sequence). This CDR3 reads CASSLPSGSTGNEQFF. CDR3 nucleotide sequence: TGTGCCAGCAGCTTACCTAGCGGGAGTACTGGCAATGAGCAGTTCTTC.